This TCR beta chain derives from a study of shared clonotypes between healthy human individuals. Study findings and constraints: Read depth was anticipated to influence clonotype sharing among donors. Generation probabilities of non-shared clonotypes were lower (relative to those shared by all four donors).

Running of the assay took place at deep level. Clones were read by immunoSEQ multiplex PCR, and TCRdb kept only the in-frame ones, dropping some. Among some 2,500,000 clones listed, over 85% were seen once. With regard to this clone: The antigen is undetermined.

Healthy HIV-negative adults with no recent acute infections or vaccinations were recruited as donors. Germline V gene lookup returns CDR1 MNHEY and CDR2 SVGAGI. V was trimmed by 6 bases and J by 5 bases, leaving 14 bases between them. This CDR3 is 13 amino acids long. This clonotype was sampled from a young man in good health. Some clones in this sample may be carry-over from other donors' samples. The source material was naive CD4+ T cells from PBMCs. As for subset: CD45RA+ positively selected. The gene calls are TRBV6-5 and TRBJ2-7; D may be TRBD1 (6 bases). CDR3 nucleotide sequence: TGTGCCAGCAGGGAGGACAGTTACCACGAGCAGTACTTC. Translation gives CASREDSYHEQYF.